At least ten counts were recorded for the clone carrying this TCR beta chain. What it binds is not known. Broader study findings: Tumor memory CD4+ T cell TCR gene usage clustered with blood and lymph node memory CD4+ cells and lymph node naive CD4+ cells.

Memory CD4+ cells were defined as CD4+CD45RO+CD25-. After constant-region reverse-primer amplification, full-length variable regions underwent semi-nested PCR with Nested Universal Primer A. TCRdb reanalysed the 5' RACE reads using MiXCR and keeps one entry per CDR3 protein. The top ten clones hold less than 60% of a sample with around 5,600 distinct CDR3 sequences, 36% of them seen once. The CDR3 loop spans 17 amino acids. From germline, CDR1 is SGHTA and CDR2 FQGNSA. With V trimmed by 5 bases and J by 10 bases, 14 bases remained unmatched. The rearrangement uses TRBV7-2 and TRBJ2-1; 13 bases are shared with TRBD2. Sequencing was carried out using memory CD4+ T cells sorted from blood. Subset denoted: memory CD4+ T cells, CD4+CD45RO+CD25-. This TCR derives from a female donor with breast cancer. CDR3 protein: CASSRHPPGLAGTEQFF. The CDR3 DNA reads TGTGCCAGCAGCCGCCATCCACCGGGACTAGCGGGAACCGAGCAGTTCTTC.